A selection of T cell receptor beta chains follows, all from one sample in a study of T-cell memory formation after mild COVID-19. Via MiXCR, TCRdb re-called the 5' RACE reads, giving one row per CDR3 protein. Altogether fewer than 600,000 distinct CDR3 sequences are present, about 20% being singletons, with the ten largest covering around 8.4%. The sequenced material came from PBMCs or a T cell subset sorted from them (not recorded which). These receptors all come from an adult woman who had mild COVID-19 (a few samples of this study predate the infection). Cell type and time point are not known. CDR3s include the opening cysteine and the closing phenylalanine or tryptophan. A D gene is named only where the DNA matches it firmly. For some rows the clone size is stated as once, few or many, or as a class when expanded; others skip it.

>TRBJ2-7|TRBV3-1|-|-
CASSQGGVTPYEQYF
TGTGCCAGCAGCCAAGGAGGTGTGACACCCTACGAGCAGTACTTC
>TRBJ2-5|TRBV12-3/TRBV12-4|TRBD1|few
CASSTRTGWGYQETQYF
TGTGCCAGCAGTACCCGGACAGGGTGGGGGTACCAAGAGACCCAGTACTTC
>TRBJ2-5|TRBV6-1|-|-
CASSEGIPRPAETQYF
TGTGCCAGCAGTGAAGGGATTCCTAGGCCTGCAGAGACCCAGTACTTC
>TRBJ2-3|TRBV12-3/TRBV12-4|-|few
CASSLRGLGTDTQYF
TGTGCCAGCAGTTTGAGGGGCCTTGGCACAGATACGCAGTATTTT
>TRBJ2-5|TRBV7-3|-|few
CASSLRGGFQTQYF
TGTGCCAGCAGCTTAAGGGGGGGCTTTCAGACCCAGTACTTC
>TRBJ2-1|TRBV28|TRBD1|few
CASSLRLLQGALGNEQFF
TGTGCCAGCAGTTTGCGCCTTCTCCAGGGGGCTTTGGGCAATGAGCAGTTCTTC
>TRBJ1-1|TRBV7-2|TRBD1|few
CASSLIPTGGMNTEAFF
TGTGCCAGCAGCTTAATCCCTACAGGGGGGATGAACACTGAAGCTTTCTTT
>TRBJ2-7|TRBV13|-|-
CASSLEGTGSSEQYF
TGTGCCAGCAGCTTAGAAGGGACTGGGTCGTCAGAGCAGTACTTC
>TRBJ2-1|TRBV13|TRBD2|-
CASSSRSSGRANEQFF
TGTGCCAGCAGCTCAAGGTCTAGCGGGAGGGCCAATGAGCAGTTCTTC
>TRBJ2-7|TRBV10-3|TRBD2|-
CAISSGGHEQYF
TGTGCCATCAGTAGCGGGGGACACGAGCAGTACTTC
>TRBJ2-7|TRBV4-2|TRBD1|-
CASSQEGTEWYEQYF
TGTGCCAGCAGCCAAGAGGGGACAGAATGGTACGAGCAGTACTTC
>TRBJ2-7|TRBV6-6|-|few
CASRGGSRELYEQYF
TGTGCCAGCAGGGGCGGATCCCGAGAACTCTACGAGCAGTACTTC
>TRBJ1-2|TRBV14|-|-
CASSRSGIYGYTF
TGTGCCAGCAGCCGCAGCGGAATCTATGGCTACACCTTC
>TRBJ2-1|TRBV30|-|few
CAWSHSRNEQFF
TGTGCCTGGAGTCACAGCCGCAATGAGCAGTTCTTC